This paragraph covers one TCR beta chain sequence. The sample originates from a study of CD8 T cells in Susac syndrome. Sequencing of TCR beta was carried out in blood CD8+ and CD4+ T cells. With random hexamers, 0.5 to 1 ug RNA was reverse transcribed. Amplification of TCR beta CDR3 spanned 54 Vbeta and 13 Jbeta via immunoSEQ multiplex PCR. MiXCR was run by TCRdb on the immunoSEQ multiplex PCR reads, yielding one entry per CDR3 protein. The table includes approximately 280,000 distinct CDR3 sequences, around 84% detected once. CDR1 GTSNPN and CDR2 SVGIG come from the germline V gene (reference sequence). The CDR3 covers 15 residues. Trimming cost V 6 bases and J 7 bases; bases outside gene matches: 10.

V gene TRBV30 combines with J gene TRBJ2-1; 12 bases agree with TRBD1. Sequencing was performed on CD8+ T cells from PBMCs. The origin of this receptor is a human donor with multiple sclerosis. CDR3 residues: CACKVRDRGPNEQFF. CDR3 sequence (DNA): TGTGCCTGTAAAGTGAGGGACAGGGGGCCAAATGAGCAGTTCTTC.